This T cell receptor beta chain was profiled in a study of molecular identifiers for immune sequencing clone quantification. This clonotype occurred a few times. Its antigen is unidentified. TCRdb reprocessed the PCR reads via MiXCR and lists one record per CDR3 protein. The top ten clones hold 5.5% to 7.5% of a sample with about 40,000 distinct CDR3 sequences, about 18% of them seen once. The germline CDR1 and CDR2 sequences are SGHRS and YFSETQ. V lost 0 bases to trimming and J lost 7 bases, with 11 bases between them. This CDR3 comprises 15 residues. Naive CD8 T cells were picked out by sorting for CD8+CD4-CCR7+CD45RA+. Study outcomes and limitations: Jurkat TCR RNA spiked in from one cell (amid some 1.1 million naive cells) was reportedly detectable. Clones carrying above 20 RNA copies accounted for over 99% of effector molecules, under 1% in naive cells.

The chain recombines TRBV5-1 with TRBJ2-6; D gene unclear. This TCR derives from a human donor in good health. Some libraries in this study had Jurkat cell RNA spiked in. The sample comprised naive CD8+ T cells from blood, with Jurkat cell RNA spiked in. The subset: FACS-sorted CD8+CD4-CCR7+CD45RA+ naive T cells. CDR3 amino acids: CASSLVGISANVLTF. Written as DNA, the CDR3 is TGCGCCAGCAGCTTGGTTGGGATCAGTGCCAACGTCCTGACTTTC.